The clone carrying this T cell receptor beta chain has a single count. The sample comes from a study of blood T cell repertoires in COVID-19. The CDR3 loop spans 15 amino acids. Germline V CDR1 and CDR2: LGHNA, YNFKEQ. Trimming cost V 4 bases and J 0 bases; bases outside gene matches: 2. In the study's own analysis: The authors estimated nucleated cell counts from reference gene primer amplification. Clones were read by immunoSEQ multiplex PCR, and TCRdb kept only the in-frame ones, dropping some. The V and J calls and clone size come from that table; D and trimming were worked out from the DNA. Here the sample spans some 430,000 clones, about 90% being singletons.

The genes are TRBV4-2 and TRBJ2-5, with TRBD2 identical over 10 bases. Sequencing was done on a sample of PBMCs or T cells enriched from blood (not recorded which). This clonotype was sampled from a man aged 18-30 years who had recovered from COVID-19. CDR3 loop: CASSRGLADQETQYF. The CDR3 DNA follows: TGTGCCAGCAGCCGAGGACTAGCGGACCAAGAGACCCAGTACTTC.